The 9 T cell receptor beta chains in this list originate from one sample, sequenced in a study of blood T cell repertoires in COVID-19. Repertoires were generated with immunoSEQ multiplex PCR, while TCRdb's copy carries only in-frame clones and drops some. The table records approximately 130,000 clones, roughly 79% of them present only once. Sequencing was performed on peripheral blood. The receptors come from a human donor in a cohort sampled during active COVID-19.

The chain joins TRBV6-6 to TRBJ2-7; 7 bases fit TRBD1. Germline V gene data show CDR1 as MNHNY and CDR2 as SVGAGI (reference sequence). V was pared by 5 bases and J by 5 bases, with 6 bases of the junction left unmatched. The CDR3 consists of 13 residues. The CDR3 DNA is TGTGCCAGCAGTCCACAGGGGCGCAACGAGCAGTACTTC. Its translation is CASSPQGRNEQYF.

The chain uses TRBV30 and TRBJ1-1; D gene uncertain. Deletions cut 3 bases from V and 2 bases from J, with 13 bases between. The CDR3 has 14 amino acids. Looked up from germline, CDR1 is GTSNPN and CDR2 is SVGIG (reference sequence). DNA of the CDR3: TGTGCCTGGAGCCCCACGGGTATCAACACTGAAGCTTTCTTT. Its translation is CAWSPTGINTEAFF.

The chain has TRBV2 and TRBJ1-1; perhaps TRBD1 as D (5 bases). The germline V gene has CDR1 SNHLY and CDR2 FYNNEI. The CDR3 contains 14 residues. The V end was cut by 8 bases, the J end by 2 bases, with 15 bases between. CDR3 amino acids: CASGGGLANTEAFF. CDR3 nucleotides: TGTGCCAGCGGGGGAGGGTTGGCAAACACTGAAGCTTTCTTT.

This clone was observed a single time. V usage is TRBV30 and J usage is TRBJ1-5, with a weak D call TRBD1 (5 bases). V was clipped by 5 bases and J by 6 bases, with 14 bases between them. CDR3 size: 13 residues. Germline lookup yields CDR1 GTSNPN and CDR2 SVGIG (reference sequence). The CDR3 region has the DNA TGTGCCTGGGACCGAGAAAGGGGTCAGCCCCAGCATTTT. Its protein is CAWDRERGQPQHF. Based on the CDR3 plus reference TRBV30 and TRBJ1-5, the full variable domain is SQTIHQWPATLVQPVGSPLSLECTVEGTSNPNLYWYRQAAGRGLQLLFYSVGIGQISSEVPQNLSASRPQDRQFILSSKKLLLSDSGFYLCAWDRERGQPQHFGDGTRLSIL.

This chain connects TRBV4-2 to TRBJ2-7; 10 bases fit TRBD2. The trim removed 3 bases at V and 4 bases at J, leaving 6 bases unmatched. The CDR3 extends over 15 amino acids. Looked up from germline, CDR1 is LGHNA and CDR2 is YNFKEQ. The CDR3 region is CASSQESGGAYEQYF. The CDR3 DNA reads TGTGCCAGCAGCCAGGAAAGCGGGGGGGCTTACGAGCAGTACTTC.

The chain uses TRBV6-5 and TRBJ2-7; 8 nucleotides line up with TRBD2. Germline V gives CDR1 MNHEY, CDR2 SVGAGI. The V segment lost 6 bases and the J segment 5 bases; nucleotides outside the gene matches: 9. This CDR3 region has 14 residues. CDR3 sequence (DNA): TGTGCCAGCAGCCCCGGAGGAGCGGGGGACGAGCAGTACTTC. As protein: CASSPGGAGDEQYF.

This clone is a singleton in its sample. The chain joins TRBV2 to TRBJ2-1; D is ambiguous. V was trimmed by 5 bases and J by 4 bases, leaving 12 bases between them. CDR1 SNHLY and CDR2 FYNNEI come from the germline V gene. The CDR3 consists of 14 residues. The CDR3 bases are TGTGCCAGCAGTACGGATTCTAGGTACAATGAGCAGTTCTTC. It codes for CASSTDSRYNEQFF.

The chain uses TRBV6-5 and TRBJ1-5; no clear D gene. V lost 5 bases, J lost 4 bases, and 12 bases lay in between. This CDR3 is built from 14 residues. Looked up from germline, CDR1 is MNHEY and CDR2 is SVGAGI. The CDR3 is CASSPANPNQPQHF. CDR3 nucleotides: TGTGCCAGCAGTCCCGCGAACCCAAATCAGCCCCAGCATTTT.

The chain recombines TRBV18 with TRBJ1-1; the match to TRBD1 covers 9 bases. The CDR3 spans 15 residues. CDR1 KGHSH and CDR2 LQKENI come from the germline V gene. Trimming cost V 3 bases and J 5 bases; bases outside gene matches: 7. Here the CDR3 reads CASSPGQGFRTEAFF. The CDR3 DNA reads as TGTGCCAGCTCACCGGGACAGGGCTTCCGGACTGAAGCTTTCTTT.